This T cell receptor beta chain was sequenced during a study of T cells after yellow fever vaccination. V trimming: 4 bases; J trimming: 3 bases; junction bases outside the gene matches: 3. This CDR3 has 14 amino acids. CDR1 is LGHDT, CDR2 YNNKEL, per germline (reference sequence). Study-level findings and limits: Reappearing after the booster were most of the clones from primary vaccination (about 96% CD4, around 88% CD8).

This clonotype has a count of ten or more. Its target is unknown. Each CDR3 protein is one row after TCRdb ran MiXCR on the 5' RACE reads. The sample includes 450,000 to 650,000 distinct CDR3 sequences, roughly 13% of them seen just once. The sample here was PBMCs, taken on the day of the yellow fever booster vaccination. The TCR sequence derives from a man aged 25-45 years who received the YFV17D yellow fever vaccine. This chain joins TRBV3-1 and TRBJ2-1; TRBD1 aligns across 7 bases. The chain's CDR3 is CASSLRDSYNEQFF. The CDR3 nucleotides read TGTGCCAGCAGCCTCCGGGACAGCTACAATGAGCAGTTCTTC.